This T cell receptor (beta chain) came from a study of T cell responses to AZD1222 COVID-19 vaccine. This clone was detected only once. Generated by immunoSEQ multiplex PCR, the TCRdb table keeps only in-frame clones and is missing some. The sample carries some 110,000 clones, around 91% recorded once. The sample consisted of peripheral blood, taken on day 0 of AZD1222 vaccination. The sequence was collected from an adult in good health.

The CDR3 region has the DNA TGTGCCAGTAGTTCAACACGACTCCCGGTGGGAAAACTGTTTTTT. Translating it yields CASSSTRLPVGKLFF. J is TRBJ1-4 and V is TRBV19; D not certain. CDR1 LNHDA and CDR2 SQIVND come from the germline V gene (reference sequence). V gave up 5 bases and J gave up 10 bases, with 20 bases separating them. CDR3 size: 15 residues.